The source of this TCR beta chain is a study of T-cell memory formation after mild COVID-19. Amplification by 5'RACE using constant-segment primers produced TCR alpha and TCR beta cDNA libraries that carried sample barcodes and UMIs. TCRdb recomputed calls from the 5' RACE reads with MiXCR, one row per CDR3 protein. The sample has roughly 58,000 distinct CDR3 sequences; more than 9% are singletons. This CDR3 has 18 residues. CDR1 and CDR2 (germline): LGHNA, YNFKEQ. J lost 9 bases, V lost 6 bases, and 18 bases had no gene match. Whole-study results and caveats: Clonal second-wave expansions that peaked on day 37 had unconfirmed SARS-CoV-2 specificity. Day 15 to 85 contracting clones showed balanced CD4/CD8; later expanders leaned CD4+. Among CD4+ contracting clones, most were CM and EM, and CD8+ ones EMRA.

This clonotype was picked up a small number of times. The target antigen is unknown. The origin of this receptor is a man between 18 and 29 years old who had mild COVID-19 (a few samples of this study predate the infection). Cell type and time point are not known. The sequencing input was PBMCs or a T cell subset sorted from them (not recorded which). The V call is TRBV4-2, the J call TRBJ1-6, with 9 bases fitting TRBD1. The CDR3 nucleotides are TGTGCCAGCAGGACTCGGGACAGGGCTTGGGAAGGGGCTTCACCCCTCCACTTT. It encodes CASRTRDRAWEGASPLHF.